This T cell receptor (beta chain) was recovered during a study of blood T cell repertoires in COVID-19. Turning to the study itself: Specimens from acute and convalescent COVID-19 originated in the United States, Italy and Spain. The analysed material was cDNA or gDNA that came from T cells, B-cell-depleted T cells, or PBMCs.

Authors' data handling: How many nucleated cells were present was estimated from reference gene primer amplification. This table comes from immunoSEQ multiplex PCR, and its TCRdb copy is limited to in-frame clones, with some not included. V and J calls and clone size are those listed in that table; D and trimming were worked out from the DNA. This sample carries 200,000 or so clones, around four fifths of them seen once, and the ten largest clones take 6.9%. Germline CDR1 is DFQATT and CDR2 is SNEGSKA (reference sequence). V lost 6 bases, J lost 4 bases, and 9 bases stayed unmatched. The CDR3 is 15 amino acids.

The receptor was isolated from a human donor with acute or convalescent COVID-19. The donor label of this sample is uncertain. This chain uses TRBV20-1 with TRBJ2-5, with 12 positions matching TRBD2. The sequenced sample consisted of peripheral blood. For the CDR3, the DNA is TGCAGTGCAAGTCTAGCGGGAGGGCCGGCAGAGACCCAGTACTTC. Its protein is CSASLAGGPAETQYF.